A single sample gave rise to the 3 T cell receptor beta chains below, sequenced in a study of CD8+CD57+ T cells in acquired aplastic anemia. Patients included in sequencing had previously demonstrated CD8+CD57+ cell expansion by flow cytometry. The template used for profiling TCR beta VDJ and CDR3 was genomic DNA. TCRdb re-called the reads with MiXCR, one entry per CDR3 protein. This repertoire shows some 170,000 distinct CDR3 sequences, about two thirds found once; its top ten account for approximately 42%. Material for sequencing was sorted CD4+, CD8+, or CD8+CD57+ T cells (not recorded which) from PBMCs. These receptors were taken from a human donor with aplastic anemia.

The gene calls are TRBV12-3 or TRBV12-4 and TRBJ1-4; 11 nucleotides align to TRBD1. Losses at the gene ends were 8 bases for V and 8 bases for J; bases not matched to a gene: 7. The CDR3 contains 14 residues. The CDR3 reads CASGVRTGGEKLFF. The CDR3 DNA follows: TGTGCCAGCGGAGTCCGGACAGGGGGCGAAAAACTGTTTTTT.

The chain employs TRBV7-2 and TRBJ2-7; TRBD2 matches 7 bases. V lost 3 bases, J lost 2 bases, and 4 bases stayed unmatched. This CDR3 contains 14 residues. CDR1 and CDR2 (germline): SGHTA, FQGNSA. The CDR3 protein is CASSLGGETYEQYF. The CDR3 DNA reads TGTGCCAGCAGCTTGGGAGGGGAAACCTACGAGCAGTACTTC. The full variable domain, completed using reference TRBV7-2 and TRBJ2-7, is GAGVSQSPSNKVTEKGKDVELRCDPISGHTALYWYRQSLGQGLEFLIYFQGNSAPDKSGLPSDRFSAERTGGSVSTLTIQRTQQEDSAVYLCASSLGGETYEQYFGPGTRLTVT.

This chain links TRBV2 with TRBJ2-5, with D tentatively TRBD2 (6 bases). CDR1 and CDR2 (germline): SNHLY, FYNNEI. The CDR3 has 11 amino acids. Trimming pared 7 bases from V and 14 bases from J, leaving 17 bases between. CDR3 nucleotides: TGTGCCAGCATCATCCGGGACTCGAGTTACTTC. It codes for CASIIRDSSYF.